The sample holds a few counts of the clone carrying this TCR beta chain. Its antigen is not known. This entry is derived from a study of cytomegalovirus exposure and HLA in healthy donors. For the study at large: Inside one of the first data releases sat around 86 million unique TCRs taken from HLA-typed donors. Study results and caveats: A reported reduction in N-insertions relative to the approximately 640-donor mean was seen in an Asian-associated ancestry cluster in a later analysis. The study labeled under 200 TCR beta chains cytomegalovirus-associated.

J gave up 2 bases and V 7 bases, and 12 bases lay outside the gene matches. The CDR3 has 17 amino acids. Germline loops: CDR1 MDHEN, CDR2 SYDVKM. The PCR contained 60 Vbeta and 13 Jbeta primers. Original data processing: Tens of millions of unique TCR beta chains, 9 million to 12 million shared, were counted in a later analysis. The assay was immunoSEQ multiplex PCR, and TCRdb's table has in-frame clones only and misses some. V, J and clone size derive from that table, while D and trimming were established from the DNA sequence. The profile covers roughly 180,000 clones, with 75% to 90% appearing a single time and around 7% taken by the ten largest.

Material: PBMCs. The origin of this receptor is a man aged 25 to 45 in good health and CMV-seropositive. The J gene is TRBJ2-5, the V gene TRBV28, with 11 bases identical to TRBD2. The CDR3 spells CASNLGLASGRQETQYF. The CDR3 nucleotides read TGTGCCAGCAATTTGGGGTTGGCTAGCGGGAGGCAAGAGACCCAGTACTTC.